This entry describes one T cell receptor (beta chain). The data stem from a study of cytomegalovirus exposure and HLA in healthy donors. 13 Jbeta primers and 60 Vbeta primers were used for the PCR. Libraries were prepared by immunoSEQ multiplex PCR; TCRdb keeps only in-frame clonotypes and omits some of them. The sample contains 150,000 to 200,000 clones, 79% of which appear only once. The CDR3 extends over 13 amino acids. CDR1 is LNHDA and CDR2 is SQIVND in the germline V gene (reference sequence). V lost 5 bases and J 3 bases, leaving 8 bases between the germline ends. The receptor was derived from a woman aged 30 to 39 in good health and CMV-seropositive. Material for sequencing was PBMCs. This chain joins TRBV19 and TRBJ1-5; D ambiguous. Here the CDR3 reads CASSAGFNQPQHF. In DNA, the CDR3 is TGTGCCAGTAGTGCAGGATTCAATCAGCCCCAGCATTTT.